These T cell receptor beta chains were read from a single sample in a study of immune evolution from preneoplasia to lung adenocarcinoma. Sequencing was performed with immunoSEQ multiplex PCR; in TCRdb, only in-frame clones are kept and a portion is missing. The sample records fewer than 50,000 clones, 70% to 85% being singletons. Sequencing was carried out using FFPE invasive lung adenocarcinoma tissue. The receptor set was obtained from a person aged 55 to 70 with lung adenocarcinoma. Each CDR3 is given without its conserved first and last residue.

ASSSQGARGYT	TRBV11-3	TRBJ1-2
ASSLRENTEAF	TRBV5-1	TRBJ1-1
ASSSGQLGSQY	TRBV7-8	TRBJ2-5
ASGSAYNEQF	TRBV7-8	TRBJ2-1
ASSPGHGDTEAF	TRBV9	TRBJ1-1
ASLLGSQDTEAF	TRBV13	TRBJ1-1
ASSRPGTGNEKLF	TRBV18	TRBJ1-4
SVAPGGTEAF	TRBV29-1	TRBJ1-1
ASSLRTGWGTEAF	TRBV5-6	TRBJ1-1
ASSGPEGWNGELF	TRBV13	TRBJ2-2
ASRNNDLGLSYEQY	TRBV28	TRBJ2-7
ASSLEGGATYEQY	TRBV18	TRBJ2-7
ASSRDTEAF	TRBV6-6	TRBJ1-1
ASSFTGLAPLEQY	TRBV5-5	TRBJ2-7
ASSPLTSGGTDTQY	TRBV4-2	TRBJ2-3
ATSRIDRSSYEQY	TRBV15	TRBJ2-7
ASSQGARGGYEQY	TRBV14	TRBJ2-7
ASSPTPGAGYEQY	TRBV7-3	TRBJ2-7
ASSSGLAGWTDTQY	TRBV7-8	TRBJ2-3
ASSRPREGLSYEQY	TRBV5-1	TRBJ2-7
ASSIIPGNTEAF	TRBV19	TRBJ1-1
ASSFIFRDRHAEQY	TRBV11-2	TRBJ2-7
SVERLAGGDTDTQY	TRBV29-1	TRBJ2-3
ASSSPGQGAYEQY	TRBV18	TRBJ2-7
ASSRNPGTGNYEQY	TRBV13	TRBJ2-7
ASSPRAALDEKLF	TRBV18	TRBJ1-4
SVKATYEQY	TRBV20-1	TRBJ2-7
ASSPTGGAWTEAF	TRBV18	TRBJ1-1